This TCR beta chain came from a study of CD8+ T cells in alopecia areata. Germline loops: CDR1 MGHRA, CDR2 YSYEKL. The CDR3 runs 16 residues. The trim removed 4 bases at V and 7 bases at J, leaving 8 bases unmatched. Indicated treatment: oral pan-JAK inhibitor, 5-10 mg twice daily. Both peripheral blood and punch biopsies of lesional scalp skin were obtained from patients who had alopecia areata. Extracted RNA was reverse transcribed into cDNA, the sequencing template. The assay was immunoSEQ multiplex PCR, and TCRdb's table has in-frame clones only and misses some. The data show some 99,000 clones, approximately 60% seen once.

The origin of this receptor is a human donor with alopecia areata. The J gene is TRBJ2-2, the V gene TRBV4-1, with 11 bases identical to TRBD2. Material: CD8+ T cells sorted from blood, obtained at week 4, from a patient treated with tofacitinib. The CDR3 region is CASSPEGLAVSGELFF. The CDR3 bases are TGCGCCAGCAGCCCGGAGGGACTAGCGGTTAGCGGGGAGCTGTTTTTT.